The text below deals with one T cell receptor (beta chain). Its cognate antigen is unknown. Documented time point: week 11, during vaccination. It was 300 ug of mutant IDH1 20-mer peptide that made up each vaccine dose, given with topical imiquimod. These data are taken from a study of a mutant IDH1 vaccine in newly diagnosed glioma. Profiling relied on immunoSEQ multiplex PCR, and the TCRdb table lists in-frame clones only, not all of them. The sample has 100,000 to 120,000 clones; roughly 90% are singletons. The CDR3 has 15 residues. From germline, CDR1 is MNHNY and CDR2 SVGAGI (reference sequence). Unmatched junction bases numbered 6, after V lost 0 bases and J lost 8 bases.

V usage is TRBV6-6 and J usage is TRBJ1-4, with TRBD1 matching 7 bases. Specimen: PBMCs, collected from a glioma patient whose treatment included an IDH1 peptide vaccine. The clonotype comes from a woman in her fifties or sixties with glioma. CDR3 amino acids: CASSYSGTAREKLFF. Written as DNA, the CDR3 is TGTGCCAGCAGTTACTCGGGGACAGCAAGGGAAAAACTGTTTTTT.